This T cell receptor (beta chain) was documented in a study of T cells after yellow fever vaccination. Study observations and caveats: Any FACS-sorted repertoire could hold abundant clonotypes that contaminate it from the bulk population. Shared CD4/CD8 clonotypes were a small share, likely from convergent recombination.

On this clonotype itself: As yet, its antigen is unknown.

Trimming removed 4 bases at V and 7 bases at J, with 7 bases between. The CDR3 sequence is 12 residues long. For TCR, cDNA came from 5'RACE template switching, which added a universal primer site and UMIs. TCRdb re-analysed the 5' RACE reads in MiXCR, keeping a single row per CDR3 protein. This sample has just under 600,000 distinct CDR3 sequences, with about 13% found just once. This chain connects TRBV12-3 or TRBV12-4 to TRBJ2-2; no clear D. The sequencing used PBMCs, collected on the day of the yellow fever booster vaccination. The clonotype originates from a man aged 30 to 45 who received the YFV17D yellow fever vaccine. CDR3 sequence: CASSYSNGELFF. The CDR3 DNA follows: TGTGCCAGCAGTTACTCTAACGGGGAGCTGTTTTTT.